A selection of T cell receptor beta chains follows, all from one sample in a study. TCRdb called the 5' RACE reads again in MiXCR, with one record for every CDR3 protein. This table has tens of thousands of distinct CDR3 sequences, roughly 28% appearing once. The specimen sequenced was tumor-infiltrating Tregs sorted from the breast tumor. These receptors all come from a female donor with breast cancer. Each CDR3 is given without its conserved first and last residue.

v_gene	len	j_gene	CDR3aa
TRBV7-9	11	TRBJ2-7	ASFSGDTYEQY
TRBV9	13	TRBJ2-1	ASSVETGEGNEQF
TRBV5-1	11	TRBJ1-5	ASSLYVGQPQH
TRBV3-1	14	TRBJ2-5	ASSPSGIRAQETQY
TRBV7-9	14	TRBJ2-1	ASSLALAGEFNEQF
TRBV20-1	9	TRBJ1-1	SASRDTEAF
TRBV12-3/TRBV12-4	14	TRBJ1-3	ASTPLDTYSGNTIY
TRBV7-8	11	TRBJ2-5	ASSLKGFETQY
TRBV6-2/TRBV6-3	11	TRBJ1-2	ASRRTLNYGYT
TRBV7-2	13	TRBJ2-1	ASSYLAGMNNEQF
TRBV6-1	12	TRBJ1-2	ASSGGTVFYGYT
TRBV12-3/TRBV12-4	13	TRBJ2-3	ASGSEPGGTDTQY
TRBV12-3/TRBV12-4	10	TRBJ1-1	ASSLRAGEAF
TRBV3-1	12	TRBJ1-5	ASSQIPGSQPQH
TRBV11-3	11	TRBJ2-5	ASSLEPEATQY
TRBV7-8	14	TRBJ1-4	ASSWGRDRPFEKLF
TRBV28	11	TRBJ1-2	ASTGEPNYGYT
TRBV5-6	11	TRBJ2-2	ASQEGGRGELF
TRBV14	12	TRBJ1-1	ASSLPDWNTEAF
TRBV28	13	TRBJ2-7	ASSIPGQGSDEQY
TRBV7-9	10	TRBJ1-5	ASSFPPGPQH
TRBV6-5	11	TRBJ1-1	ASRRQENTEAF
TRBV24-1	14	TRBJ2-1	ATSDFGGGAGNEQF
TRBV6-5	12	TRBJ2-7	ASTSGQFSYEQY
TRBV6-6	14	TRBJ1-4	ASSYDLWGTNEKLF
TRBV11-3	13	TRBJ2-1	ASSPGQGTYNEQF
TRBV12-3/TRBV12-4	13	TRBJ2-1	ASSLFQEGYNEQF
TRBV29-1	13	TRBJ2-5	SVSPRGGPGETQY
TRBV7-6	11	TRBJ2-1	ASSTGTLDEQF
TRBV28	12	TRBJ2-7	ASRLPSAPHEQY
TRBV5-1	15	TRBJ2-7	ASSHGPPGQGSYEQY
TRBV30	13	TRBJ2-5	AWSVKGGFQETQY
TRBV20-1	13	TRBJ1-1	SATTGLGMNTEAF
TRBV28	13	TRBJ1-5	ASRLQGVGNQPQH
TRBV24-1	14	TRBJ2-2	ATSAGQGVTTGELF
TRBV7-2	11	TRBJ2-2	ASRLGGPGELL
TRBV4-2	13	TRBJ1-1	ASSQDPRNNAEAF
TRBV7-3	13	TRBJ2-2	ASSPGPTNTGELF
TRBV7-9	14	TRBJ2-3	ASSLSRVPYTDTQY
TRBV28	12	TRBJ1-2	ASSFLAGGGGYT
TRBV7-7	11	TRBJ2-1	ASSPNGYNEQF
TRBV5-1	9	TRBJ1-1	ASSLSSEAF
TRBV4-2	11	TRBJ2-3	ASSQRVTDTQY
TRBV12-3/TRBV12-4	12	TRBJ1-3	ASLLEGFGNTIY
TRBV5-5	14	TRBJ1-4	ASSSGQGVGNEKLF
TRBV7-2	12	TRBJ1-6	ASSFGRYDSPLH
TRBV20-1	11	TRBJ2-7	SAEIPTGSVQY
TRBV5-6	12	TRBJ2-2	ASSFTGGTGELF
TRBV20-1	11	TRBJ2-7	SAGTGLPYEQY